This TCR beta chain originates from a study of blood T cell repertoires in COVID-19. Symptom resolution, clearance, or two negative PCRs marked the recovered donors of Cohort 3. The CDR3 extends over 13 amino acids. CDR1 and CDR2 (germline): MDHEN, SYDVKM. V lost 6 bases and J lost 4, with 13 bases in between. As handled by the study authors: How many nucleated cells were present was estimated from reference gene primer amplification. Using immunoSEQ multiplex PCR, the repertoire was profiled, and TCRdb retains in-frame clones only, with some absent. Clone size and the V and J calls come from that table; the DNA yielded D and trimming. The repertoire holds roughly 290,000 clones, with 70% to 90% as singletons.

This receptor was identified in a woman aged 25 to 39 who had recovered from COVID-19. The sample taken for sequencing was PBMCs or T cells enriched from blood (not recorded which). The chain uses TRBV28 and TRBJ2-7; D is unresolved. The CDR3, as DNA: TGTGCCAGCAGCCTCACCTCAGGTTACGAGCAGTACTTC. This translates into CASSLTSGYEQYF.